A single sample is the source of the 17 T cell receptor beta chains below, sequenced in a study of OX40 agonist ivuxolimab in advanced cancers. The assay was immunoSEQ multiplex PCR, and TCRdb's table has in-frame clones only and misses some. The sample holds tens of thousands of clones; about 86% are singletons and the top ten take approximately 1.1%. The starting material was CD4+ or CD8+ T cells sorted from blood, obtained in a trial of the OX40 agonist ivuxolimab. The receptors here all came from an adult with an advanced solid tumor such as melanoma, head and neck, liver or kidney cancer.

CDR3 amino acids: CASSHDGGFEKLFF. DNA of the CDR3: TGCGCCAGCAGCCATGACGGGGGATTTGAAAAACTGTTTTTT. The genes are TRBV5-1 and TRBJ1-4; tentatively, D is TRBD1 (5 bases). The CDR3 has 14 residues. Germline CDR1 is SGHRS and CDR2 is YFSETQ. Between the trimmed V and J ends, which lost 4 bases and 7 bases, there was a span of 14 bases. The variable domain in full, completed from reference TRBV5-1 and TRBJ1-4, reads KAGVTQTPRYLIKTRGQQVTLSCSPISGHRSVSWYQQTPGQGLQFLFEYFSETQRNKGNFPGRFSGRQFSNSRSEMNVSTLELGDSALYLCASSHDGGFEKLFFGSGTQLSVL.

The gene calls are TRBV5-1 and TRBJ1-5; D remains ambiguous. The CDR3 is 15 residues long. The germline CDR1 and CDR2 sequences are SGHRS and YFSETQ. V gave up 6 bases and J gave up 4 bases, with 17 bases separating them. The CDR3 sequence: CASTTDPTGNQPQHF. The CDR3 DNA reads TGCGCCAGCACCACGGATCCTACGGGGAATCAGCCCCAGCATTTT.

The genes are TRBV5-5 and TRBJ1-3; no reliable D call. The CDR3 is made up of 14 amino acids. The V end lost 4 bases, the J end lost 3 bases, and 11 bases lay between the germline ends. Germline CDR1 and CDR2: SGHKS and YYEKEE (reference sequence). CDR3 nucleotide sequence: TGTGCCAGCAGCCGGTGGGGTTTTGGAAACACCATATATTTT. It yields the protein CASSRWGFGNTIYF.

The chain recombines TRBV5-1 with TRBJ2-2; TRBD2 matches 14 bases. From germline, CDR1 is SGHRS and CDR2 YFSETQ. This CDR3 region has 19 residues. V was clipped by 4 bases and J by 5 bases; unmatched bases: 13. The CDR3 sequence is CASSNNPGTSGSGTGELFF. DNA of the CDR3: TGCGCCAGCAGCAACAACCCCGGGACTAGCGGGAGTGGGACCGGGGAGCTGTTTTTT.

This clone was recorded once. This rearrangement joins TRBV18 to TRBJ2-5, with D perhaps being TRBD1 or TRBD2 (5 bases each). Trimming took off 1 base at V and 7 bases at J, with 13 bases between the two ends. The CDR3 contains 14 residues. Germline CDR1 reads KGHSH; CDR2 reads LQKENI. CDR3 DNA sequence: TGTGCCAGCTCACCACAGGACAAGGCGGGGACCCAGTACTTC. Translated, it gives CASSPQDKAGTQYF.

The chain couples TRBV21-1 to TRBJ2-7. TRBV21-1 constitutes a pseudogene. The CDR3 sequence is 14 residues long. CDR3 sequence: CASSKDPAQDEQYF. The CDR3 DNA reads TGTGCCAGCAGCAAGGACCCGGCCCAAGACGAGCAGTACTTC.

This clone has just one count. V gene TRBV30 combines with J gene TRBJ1-4; maybe TRBD1 (5 bases). Germline loops: CDR1 GTSNPN, CDR2 SVGIG (reference sequence). This CDR3 contains 15 residues. The V end lost 7 bases, the J end lost 2 bases, and 17 bases lay between the germline ends. CDR3 loop: CASSHGPGTNEKLFF. The CDR3 DNA follows: TGTGCCTCCTCTCACGGGCCAGGGACTAATGAAAAACTGTTTTTT. Full variable domain (remainder filled in from reference TRBV30 and TRBJ1-4): SQTIHQWPATLVQPVGSPLSLECTVEGTSNPNLYWYRQAAGRGLQLLFYSVGIGQISSEVPQNLSASRPQDRQFILSSKKLLLSDSGFYLCASSHGPGTNEKLFFGSGTQLSVL.

A note on this clone: Other DNA sequences within the sample encode an identical CDR3. The CDR3: CASSSGLAGGEQFF. CDR3 coding DNA: TGTGCCAGCAGCTCGGGACTAGCGGGAGGTGAGCAGTTCTTC. The genes are TRBV7-3 and TRBJ2-1; 15 bases line up with TRBD2. The CDR3 loop spans 14 amino acids. Germline V gene lookup returns CDR1 SGHTA and CDR2 FQGTGA. J gave up 9 bases and V 4 bases, and 1 base lay outside the gene matches.

The chain employs TRBV9 and TRBJ2-1; the match to TRBD1 covers 9 bases. V lost 0 bases to trimming and J lost 7 bases; unmatched junction nucleotides: 11. CDR3 length equals 17 residues. CDR1 and CDR2 (germline): SGDLS, YYNGEE. The CDR3 DNA is TGTGCCAGCAGCGTAGGTTATATACAGGGGGCTTGGAATGAGCAGTTCTTC. It yields the protein CASSVGYIQGAWNEQFF.

This clone was found once. The chain is built from TRBV7-8 and TRBJ2-3, with TRBD2 matching 7 bases. The CDR3 contains 16 residues. Looked up from germline, CDR1 is SGHVS and CDR2 is FQNEAQ. Losses at the gene ends were 2 bases for V and 3 bases for J; bases not matched to a gene: 8. CDR3 bases: TGTGCCAGCAGCTTAAGGCGGGAGAGGGTGACAGATACGCAGTATTTT. It yields the protein CASSLRRERVTDTQYF. Filled out from reference TRBV7-8 and TRBJ2-3, the complete variable domain reads GAGVSQSPRYKVAKRGQDVALRCDPISGHVSLFWYQQALGQGPEFLTYFQNEAQLDKSGLPSDRFFAERPEGSVSTLKIQRTQQEDSAVYLCASSLRRERVTDTQYFGPGTRLTVL.

This chain connects TRBV7-2 to TRBJ2-5, with 7 bases that match TRBD1. The CDR3 extends over 13 amino acids. With 6 bases clipped from V and 4 bases from J, the junction kept 5 bases outside the gene matches. Germline values: CDR1 SGHTA, CDR2 FQGNSA. The CDR3 DNA reads TGTGCCAGCAGGACCGCAGGGGGAGAGACCCAGTACTTC. Its translation is CASRTAGGETQYF.

This chain connects TRBV6-5 to TRBJ2-7, with 7 bases fitting TRBD1. Unmatched junction bases numbered 11, after V lost 7 bases and J lost 5 bases. Germline CDR1 and CDR2: MNHEY and SVGAGI. This CDR3 region has 14 residues. The CDR3 spells CASKKETGTHEQYF. CDR3 nucleotides: TGTGCCAGCAAGAAGGAGACAGGGACCCACGAGCAGTACTTC.

V gene TRBV4-3 combines with J gene TRBJ2-3; 7 bases agree with TRBD2. This CDR3 has 17 residues. V trimming: 0 bases; J trimming: 2 bases; junction bases outside the gene matches: 8. Germline CDR1 is LGHNA and CDR2 is YSLEER. CDR3 sequence (DNA): TGCGCCAGCAGCCAAGAATTCAGGACTAGTACCACAGATACGCAGTATTTT. It encodes CASSQEFRTSTTDTQYF.

The table lists this clone with a few counts. J is TRBJ1-1 and V is TRBV30, with a weak D call TRBD1 (5 bases). Germline V gene lookup returns CDR1 GTSNPN and CDR2 SVGIG (reference sequence). This CDR3 is 15 amino acids long. Trimming stripped 2 bases from V and 0 bases from J, with 13 bases between. The CDR3 reads CAWSQGGVLNTEAFF. DNA of the CDR3: TGTGCCTGGAGTCAAGGAGGGGTGTTGAACACTGAAGCTTTCTTT.

This sequence joins TRBV27 and TRBJ2-7; 7 nucleotides align to TRBD1. V gave up 4 bases and J gave up 6 bases; unmatched junction bases: 12. This CDR3 contains 15 residues. Germline V gene sequence: CDR1 MNHEY, CDR2 SMNVEV (reference sequence). Here the CDR3 reads CASSWGTDLVSEQYF. In DNA form, the CDR3 reads TGTGCCAGCAGTTGGGGGACAGACCTAGTCTCCGAGCAGTACTTC.

The gene calls are TRBV11-1 and TRBJ2-7; 9 nucleotides match TRBD2. Germline V CDR1 and CDR2: SGHAT, FQDESV (reference sequence). V trimming: 1 base; J trimming: 2 bases; junction bases outside the gene matches: 3. The CDR3 totals 15 residues. The chain's CDR3 is CASSLDLAGTYEQYF. DNA of the CDR3: TGTGCCAGCAGCTTAGACCTAGCGGGGACCTACGAGCAGTACTTC. Based on the CDR3 plus reference TRBV11-1 and TRBJ2-7, the full variable domain is EAEVAQSPRYKITEKSQAVAFWCDPISGHATLYWYRQILGQGPELLVQFQDESVVDDSQLPKDRFSAERLKGVDSTLKIQPAELGDSAMYLCASSLDLAGTYEQYFGPGTRLTVT.

This clone turned up a few times. The chain links TRBV4-1 to TRBJ2-1; 14 nucleotides match TRBD2. The germline gives CDR1 MGHRA, CDR2 YSYEKL. V was clipped by 4 bases and J by 6 bases; unmatched bases: 5. The CDR3 runs 16 residues. Here the CDR3 reads CASSRGGLAGANEQFF. The CDR3 DNA reads TGCGCCAGCAGCCGGGGGGGACTAGCGGGAGCCAATGAGCAGTTCTTC.